The rows below give T cell receptor beta chains drawn from one sample of a study of blood T cell repertoires in COVID-19. Sequencing used immunoSEQ multiplex PCR; TCRdb keeps in-frame clones, though not all of them. The table includes 46,000 or so clones, 80% to 90% detected once. Material: peripheral blood. The source of these receptors is a woman of 80 years or more with COVID-19, enrolled during active disease. Each CDR3 is given with its conserved first and last residue. D genes are given only for firm matches. A clone size is listed for some rows: how often the clone was seen (once, few, many), or a class if it is expanded.

v_gene,d_gene,j_gene,abundance,CDR3aa,CDR3nt
TRBV4-1,TRBD1,TRBJ2-5,NA,CASSQDWGTAETQYF,TGCGCCAGCAGCCAAGATTGGGGGACAGCGGAGACCCAGTACTTC
TRBV7-9,TRBD2,TRBJ2-3,once,CASNSGASTDTQYF,TGTGCCAGTAATAGCGGGGCTAGCACAGATACGCAGTATTTT
TRBV5-5,NA,TRBJ2-2,NA,CASSAGVGTGELFF,TGTGCCAGCAGCGCCGGGGTTGGCACCGGGGAGCTGTTTTTT
TRBV9,TRBD1,TRBJ1-2,NA,CASSVLPTGNSANYGYTF,TGTGCCAGCAGCGTGCTACCGACAGGGAATTCCGCCAACTATGGCTACACCTTC
TRBV13,TRBD1,TRBJ2-7,NA,CASSLRGQPYEQYF,TGTGCCAGCAGCTTACGGGGACAGCCCTACGAGCAGTACTTC
TRBV24-1,TRBD1,TRBJ2-3,few,CATSDSGQGSTDTQYF,TGTGCCACCAGTGACTCGGGACAGGGTAGCACAGATACGCAGTATTTT
TRBV7-9,NA,TRBJ1-5,once,CASSLETGYNQPQHF,TGTGCCAGCAGCTTAGAGACAGGATACAATCAGCCCCAGCATTTT
TRBV5-1,NA,TRBJ2-7,NA,CASSRTANYEQYF,TGCGCCAGCTCCCGGACAGCTAATTACGAGCAGTACTTC
TRBV6-5,TRBD1,TRBJ1-1,NA,CASRGQGEAFF,TGTGCCAGCCGGGGACAGGGGGAAGCTTTCTTT
TRBV6-5,NA,TRBJ2-1,NA,CASSHQAGDEQFF,TGTGCCAGCAGCCATCAGGCCGGGGATGAGCAGTTCTTC
TRBV4-1,TRBD1,TRBJ1-3,NA,CASSQFGTGRNTIYF,TGCGCCAGCAGCCAATTTGGGACAGGGAGAAACACCATATATTTT
TRBV18,NA,TRBJ1-5,once,CASSPDRNQPQHF,TGTGCCAGCTCCCCCGACAGGAATCAGCCCCAGCATTTT
TRBV2,NA,TRBJ1-4,NA,CASRAPGDLNEKLFF,TGTGCCAGCAGGGCACCGGGGGACCTTAATGAAAAACTGTTTTTT
TRBV9,TRBD2,TRBJ2-2,few,CASSPLAGTGELFF,TGTGCCAGCAGCCCGCTAGCGGGAACCGGGGAGCTGTTTTTT
TRBV5-8,TRBD2,TRBJ2-7,NA,CASSRAGGQQYF,TGTGCCAGCAGCCGAGCGGGGGGCCAGCAGTACTTC
TRBV19,NA,TRBJ1-4,NA,CASSDSANEKLFF,TGTGCCAGTTCCGACAGTGCTAATGAAAAACTGTTTTTT
TRBV7-2,NA,TRBJ2-7,NA,CASSANRVGEQYF,TGTGCCAGCAGCGCGAACAGGGTGGGGGAGCAGTACTTC
TRBV14,NA,TRBJ2-5,NA,CASSRRLETQYF,TGTGCCAGCAGCCGCAGATTGGAGACCCAGTACTTC
TRBV6-2/TRBV6-3,NA,TRBJ1-4,medium-sized,CASSYEAYEKLFF,TGTGCCAGCAGTTACGAGGCTTACGAAAAACTGTTTTTT
TRBV5-1,NA,TRBJ2-3,NA,CASSRGLITDTQYF,TGCGCCAGCAGCCGGGGTCTAATCACAGATACGCAGTATTTT
TRBV7-2,NA,TRBJ1-1,NA,CASSQGIGTEAFF,TGTGCCAGCAGCCAGGGGATCGGGACTGAAGCTTTCTTT
TRBV6-2/TRBV6-3,TRBD1,TRBJ1-5,NA,CASSYSGHRGNQPQHF,TGTGCCAGCAGTTACTCTGGTCACAGGGGAAATCAGCCCCAGCATTTT
TRBV25-1,NA,TRBJ2-3,NA,CASSELGRRSTDTQYF,TGTGCCAGCAGTGAATTGGGGCGGAGAAGCACAGATACGCAGTATTTT
TRBV5-1,TRBD1,TRBJ1-5,few,CASSWGGTGASNQPQHF,TGCGCCAGCAGCTGGGGTGGGACAGGGGCATCCAATCAGCCCCAGCATTTT
TRBV5-6,TRBD1,TRBJ1-6,NA,CASSFKGRTGRSPLHF,TGTGCCAGCAGCTTTAAGGGACGGACAGGGAGATCACCCCTCCACTTT
TRBV7-2,NA,TRBJ1-4,NA,CASSFGGEKLFF,TGTGCCAGCAGCTTTGGGGGCGAAAAACTGTTTTTT
TRBV7-3,TRBD1,TRBJ1-1,NA,CASSQQGAGSTEAFF,TGTGCCAGCAGCCAACAGGGGGCTGGAAGTACTGAAGCTTTCTTT
TRBV7-8,TRBD1,TRBJ1-1,NA,CASSVYRGEANTEAFF,TGTGCCAGCAGCGTCTACAGGGGCGAGGCGAACACTGAAGCTTTCTTT
TRBV24-1,NA,TRBJ2-1,NA,CATSDSGAGGRNEQFF,TGTGCCACCAGTGATTCCGGGGCAGGGGGGAGGAATGAGCAGTTCTTC